The sequence of this T cell receptor (beta chain) was determined in a study of cytomegalovirus exposure and HLA in healthy donors (dated by TCRdb to about 2017). About the full investigation: An earlier analysis of around 600 of the donors reported more than 250 Gb of sequence data and some 120 million unique TCR beta sequences from about 179 million T cells. Approximately 300 gigabases of sequencing data and roughly 81 million unique TCR sequences made up an early release that covered fewer than 650 HLA-typed donors. Among the roughly 430 genotyped donors, 75% to 90% belonged to the genetic ancestry cluster associated with self-reported Caucasian donors. The study aimed to test whether signatures of past pathogen exposure could be identified by cataloging public T cell receptors. The study used immunosequencing to profile the T cell repertoires of under 700 subjects and linked those repertoires to cytomegalovirus serostatus. In addition to the first cohort of 650 to 750 subjects, a separate validation cohort of under 150 different subjects was used. To predict cytomegalovirus infection status, the study combined high-throughput TCR immunosequencing, statistical association of individual TCRs with disease status, and machine learning. A later analysis re-analyzed previously published TCR beta repertoires from roughly 600 donors and added high-resolution HLA genotyping to study TCR occurrence patterns. The later analysis used no new phenotypic data to find candidate immune exposures, relying instead on TCR beta sequences and their occurrence across donors. In an earlier analysis of about 590 of the donors, high-throughput TCR beta sequencing was used to judge whether each TCR beta V gene segment behaved as functional or pseudogenic. Donor age, sex, ethnicity and CMV serostatus were compiled alongside the repertoire data. Genome-wide SNP genotypes for about 65% of the 666 donors were used in a later genetic analysis, which treated that subset as a discovery cohort. All discovery cohort repertoires had been generated on a single sequencing platform. Class I and class II HLA loci were covered by the typing at four-digit resolution. Typing coverage differed by locus: A, B, C, DRB1 and DQB1 were typed in roughly 629-630 donors, DQA1 in approximately 520, DPA1 in nearly 610, and DPB1 in 450 to 490. Several DR-DQ haplotypes were handled as single units for association and clustering because linkage in the cohort was strong. On average, roughly 200,000 unique TCR beta nucleotide sequences were sequenced per donor among several hundred genotyped donors of the cohort, with roughly 18% of those sequences being non-productive. The research as a whole found: Several of the top co-occurrence clusters appeared to be linked to parvovirus B19, influenza, CMV and Epstein-Barr virus, according to a later analysis. Across donors, most TCR sequences were observed very rarely, whereas some public TCRs were present in many individuals. A cluster of highly shared sequence variants was judged likely to be a technical artifact of the sequencing pipeline. A later analysis found that HLA-associated TCR beta chains were more clonally expanded and had lower generation probabilities than equally common non-associated chains. The cohort was sequenced for TCR beta chains only, and without alpha or paired-chain data the features that could be detected were limited. The only immune exposure information available for the cohort was CMV serostatus. An association between a missense DCLRE1C variant and V-gene and J-gene trimming of TCR beta chains was found in a later genetic analysis and replicated in an independent cohort. A later analysis found that most CMV-associated TCR beta chains appeared HLA-restricted, with HLA associations seemingly driven largely by CMV exposure. In a later analysis, TCR association rates were found to vary across HLA loci, with the most associated TCRs seen for DRB1 alleles and the fewest for HLA-C alleles. When HLA alleles, especially DR and DQ, strongly co-occurred, attributing TCR associations to individual alleles was difficult. In the study, some 160 TCR beta chains were listed as associated with cytomegalovirus. In a later genetic analysis, fewer N-insertions in productive TCRs were reported among donors in an Asian-associated ancestry cluster than the approximately 710-donor mean. Because counts were too low, around 18 rarely observed V segments, including chromosome 9 orphons, were left out of the earlier analysis of a few hundred of the donors. Because HLA typing was unavailable for some donors at each locus, only the typed subset was used in association tests. Presence/absence analyses assumed roughly uniform sequencing depth across donors, an assumption that may not hold. In both the original and validation cohorts, the classifier was reported to diagnose cytomegalovirus status with high specificity and sensitivity. Some IMGT-functional V segments, including TRBV6-2 and TRBV6-3, could not be told apart with the 87-base-pair reads, so those segments were excluded. In an earlier analysis of around 500 of the donors, most TCR beta V segments appeared in productive rearrangements about 87% or about 30% of the time, broadly matching IMGT annotations. In vitro tests confirmed that a few of the cytomegalovirus-associated TCR beta chains recognize cytomegalovirus antigens. Linkage disequilibrium might explain the correlated functional status among segregating V segments, but an unknown experimental factor could not be excluded. Specific HLA alleles were associated with about 17,000 TCR beta sequences at a false discovery rate of 0.05 in a later analysis. It was suggested by the authors that the approach could potentially be generalized to other disease states and immunological phenotypes. A further reported finding was that TCR beta sequences accurately predicted the HLA-A and HLA-B alleles for most subjects in the first cohort.

The germline V gene yields LGHNA for CDR1 and YNFKEQ for CDR2. The CDR3 measures 15 amino acids from cysteine to phenylalanine. Only the CDR3 region is kept as DNA, spanning 45 bases read in frame from base 1. Trimming removed 1 base from V and 5 bases from J, leaving 12 bases between the germline ends. In total, fewer than 750 healthy bone marrow donors made up the cohort. Cohort members were all nominally healthy when sampled, although unrecorded immune exposures were likely present. The donor was CMV seropositive and was included in the group of 289 seropositive cohort members. A peripheral blood sample was provided by each donor, and peripheral blood mononuclear cells were used for TCR beta sequencing. The Qiagen DNeasy Blood Extraction Kit was used to extract genomic DNA from the blood cell samples. In regard to this clone: Its antigen target is currently unknown. One base away there is no much larger clone; base qualities are not given.

Library prep was done by the immunoSEQ multiplex PCR assay. For the multiplex PCR, a mixture combining 60 forward primers for TCR Vbeta segments and 13 reverse primers for TCR Jbeta segments was used. The CDR3 region of rearranged TCR beta genes was amplified from genomic DNA with a multiplex PCR assay. On the Illumina HiSeq System, the amplified TCR beta libraries were sequenced as 87-base-pair reads. The authors' analysis ran thus. In a later analysis, 70 million to 95 million unique TCR beta chains were counted across the roughly 610 repertoires, and approximately 11 million of these chains were shared by at least two donors. A nearest-neighbor algorithm error-corrected the raw reads and collapsed the reads into unique sequences, merging closely related sequences to remove PCR and sequencing errors. V, D and J gene segments were assigned by aligning CDR3 sequences to IMGT reference sequences. Each retained sequence needed at least a six-nucleotide match to both a V gene segment and a J gene segment. Rearrangements were classified as productive when the CDR3 lacked stop codons and remained in frame with V and J, and all other rearrangements were classified as non-productive. CDR3 was defined according to IMGT convention as the region running from the second conserved V-encoded cysteine to the conserved J-encoded phenylalanine. The earlier analysis of roughly 590 of the donors excluded any sequence lacking an unambiguous match to a single V gene segment. In an earlier analysis of several hundred of the donors, V segments were called functional above 56.7% productive rearrangements and were called segregating when the between-donor standard deviation exceeded 5%. A statistical classification framework was developed to diagnose cytomegalovirus status using the catalog of TCR beta chain sequences. In a later analysis, TCR nucleotide sequences were compared against IMGT/GENE-DB human TR gene sequences so that V and J genes could be assigned. A later analysis assigned CDR3 sequences and most-parsimonious VDJ recombination scenarios with the TCRdist pipeline. In a later analysis, each TCR beta chain was defined by its CDR3 amino acid sequence together with its V-gene family, and reads lacking a unique V-gene family were excluded. As a way to deal with suspected cross-contamination and a sequencing artifact, a later analysis dropped roughly 600 nucleotide sequences that were highly shared and had low generation probability. A later analysis calculated a clonal expansion index for each public chain from normalized within-repertoire ranks of inferred template counts. In a later analysis, generation probabilities were computed with a VDJ recombination model fitted to out-of-frame rearrangements, and the resulting probabilities were checked against IGoR. Hypergeometric tests were used in a later analysis to score TCR-TCR, TCR-HLA and TCR-CMV co-occurrence, with a repertoire-size bias correction applied to the TCR pairs. To estimate false discovery rates, a later analysis permuted the HLA or CMV assignments 20 times. In a later analysis, co-occurring TCRs were grouped using DBSCAN, and TCRdist sequence similarity was added for clustering within HLA-allele-positive subsets. Co-occurrence clustering excluded repertoires with fewer than 30,000 or more than 120,000 public chains, plus five with anomalous nucleotide sharing. This is the immuneACCESS table as TCRdb keeps it, with only in-frame sequences that have V and J called. A part of the clones is gone; compared with another copy, unresolved V genes explain less than half, and the rest is unexplained. Clone size and V and J calls were adopted from that table, with D and trimming inferred from the DNA. This sample comprises about 180,000 clones, about 79% of them detected only once. The biggest ten clones account for around 1.2% of the sample.

Sequencing input: PBMCs. This sequence uses TRBV4-2 and TRBJ2-1, and perhaps TRBD2 as D gene, on 6 matching bases. This clonotype originated in a girl aged 2 to 9 in good health and CMV-seropositive. In nucleotide form, the sequence is TGTGCCAGCAGCCAAGTTCAGCGGGCCCACAATGAGCAGTTCTTC. It specifies CASSQVQRAHNEQFF.